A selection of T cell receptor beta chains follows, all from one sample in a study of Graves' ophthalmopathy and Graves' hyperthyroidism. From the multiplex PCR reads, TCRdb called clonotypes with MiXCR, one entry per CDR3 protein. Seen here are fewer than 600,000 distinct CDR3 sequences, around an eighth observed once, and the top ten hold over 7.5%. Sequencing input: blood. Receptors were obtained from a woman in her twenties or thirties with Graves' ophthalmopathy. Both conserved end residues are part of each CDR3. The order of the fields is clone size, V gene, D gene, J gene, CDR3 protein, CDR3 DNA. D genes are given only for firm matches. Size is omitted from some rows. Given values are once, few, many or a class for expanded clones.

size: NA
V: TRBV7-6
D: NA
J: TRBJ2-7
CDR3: CASSLVSQRSYEQYF
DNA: TGTGCCAGCAGCTTAGTTTCCCAGCGGTCCTACGAGCAGTACTTC

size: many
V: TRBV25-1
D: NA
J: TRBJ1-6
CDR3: CASSAGAYSPLHF
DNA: TGTGCCAGCAGTGCGGGTGCATATTCACCCCTCCACTTT

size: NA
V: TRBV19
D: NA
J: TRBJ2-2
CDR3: CASSIVGARAGELFF
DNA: TGTGCCAGTAGTATAGTGGGGGCACGGGCCGGGGAGCTGTTTTTT

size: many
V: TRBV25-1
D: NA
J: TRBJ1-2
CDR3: CASSEIQSGSYTF
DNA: TGTGCCAGCAGTGAAATCCAGAGCGGGAGCTACACCTTC

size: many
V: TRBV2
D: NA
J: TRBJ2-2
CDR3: CASKRPPPGELFF
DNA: TGTGCCAGCAAGCGGCCACCCCCCGGGGAGCTGTTTTTT

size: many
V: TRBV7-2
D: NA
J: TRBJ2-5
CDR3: CASSWRGSVQETQYF
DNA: TGTGCCAGCAGCTGGAGGGGGAGCGTTCAAGAGACCCAGTACTTC

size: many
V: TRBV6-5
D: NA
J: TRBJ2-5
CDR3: CASSPGQQLQETQYF
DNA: TGTGCCAGCAGCCCCGGACAGCAATTACAAGAGACCCAGTACTTC

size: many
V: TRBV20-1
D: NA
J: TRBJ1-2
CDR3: CSARNRDYGYTF
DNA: TGCAGTGCTAGGAACAGGGACTATGGCTACACCTTC

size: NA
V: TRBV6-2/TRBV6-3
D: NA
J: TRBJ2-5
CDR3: CASSYSWTDPQETQYF
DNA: TGTGCCAGCAGTTACTCTTGGACGGATCCACAAGAGACCCAGTACTTC

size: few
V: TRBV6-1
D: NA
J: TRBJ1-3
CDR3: CASRGGYGNTIYF
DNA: TGTGCCAGCAGAGGGGGTTACGGAAACACCATATATTTT

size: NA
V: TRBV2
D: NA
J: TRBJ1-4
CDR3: CASSDGAVLANEKLFF
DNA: TGTGCCAGCAGTGACGGGGCGGTTCTGGCTAATGAAAAACTGTTTTTT

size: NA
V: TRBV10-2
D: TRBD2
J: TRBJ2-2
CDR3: CATGTSDTGELFF
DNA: TGCGCCACCGGGACTAGCGATACCGGGGAGCTGTTTTTT

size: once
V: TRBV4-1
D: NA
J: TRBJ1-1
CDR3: CASSQGGGASPEAFF
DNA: TGCGCCAGCAGCCAAGGGGGGGGCGCGTCGCCAGAAGCTTTCTTT

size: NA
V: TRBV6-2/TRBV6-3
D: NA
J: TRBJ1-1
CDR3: CASREGIAEAFF
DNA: TGTGCCAGCAGGGAGGGCATCGCTGAAGCTTTCTTT

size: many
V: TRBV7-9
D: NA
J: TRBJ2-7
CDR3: CASSLEVRIPYEQYF
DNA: TGTGCCAGCAGCTTAGAGGTCAGAATCCCCTACGAGCAGTACTTC

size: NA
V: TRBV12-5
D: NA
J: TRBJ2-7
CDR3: CASGLEFYEQYF
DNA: TGTGCTAGTGGTTTGGAGTTTTACGAGCAGTACTTC

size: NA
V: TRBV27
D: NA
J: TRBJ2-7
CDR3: CASSLVGETYEQYF
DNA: TGTGCCAGCAGTTTAGTAGGGGAAACCTACGAGCAGTACTTC

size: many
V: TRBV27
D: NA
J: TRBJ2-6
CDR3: CASRSAGVEGANVLTF
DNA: TGTGCCAGCAGGTCAGCCGGGGTGGAAGGGGCCAACGTCCTGACTTTC

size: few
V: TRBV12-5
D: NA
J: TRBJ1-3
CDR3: CASGLGGLGNTIYF
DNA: TGTGCTAGTGGTTTGGGGGGCCTTGGAAACACCATATATTTT

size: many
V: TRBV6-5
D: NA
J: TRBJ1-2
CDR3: CASSYMKGSYGYTF
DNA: TGTGCCAGCAGTTACATGAAGGGTAGCTATGGCTACACCTTC

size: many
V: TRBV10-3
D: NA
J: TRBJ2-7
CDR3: CAIRSDSYEQYF
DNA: TGTGCCATCAGATCGGACTCCTACGAGCAGTACTTC

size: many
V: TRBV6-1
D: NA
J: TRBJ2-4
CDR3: CASSAPGWYGKNIKYF
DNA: TGTGCCAGCAGTGCCCCAGGGTGGTATGGCAAAAACATTAAGTACTTC

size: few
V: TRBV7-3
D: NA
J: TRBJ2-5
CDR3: CASSSTLKETQYF
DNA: TGTGCCAGCAGCTCGACCCTGAAAGAGACCCAGTACTTC

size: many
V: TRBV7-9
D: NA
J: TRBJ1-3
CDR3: CASSLAQSSGNTIYF
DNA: TGTGCCAGCAGCTTAGCTCAGAGCTCTGGAAACACCATATATTTT

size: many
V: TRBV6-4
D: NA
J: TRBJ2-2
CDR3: CASSDVLDTGELFF
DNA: TGTGCCAGCAGTGACGTTCTGGACACCGGGGAGCTGTTTTTT

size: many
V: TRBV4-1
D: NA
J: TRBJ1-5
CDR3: CASSQGTDNQPQHF
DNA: TGCGCCAGCAGCCAAGGGACAGACAATCAGCCCCAGCATTTT

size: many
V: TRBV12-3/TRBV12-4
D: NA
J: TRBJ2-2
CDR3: CASSLDTYTGELFF
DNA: TGTGCCAGCAGTTTAGACACGTACACCGGGGAGCTGTTTTTT